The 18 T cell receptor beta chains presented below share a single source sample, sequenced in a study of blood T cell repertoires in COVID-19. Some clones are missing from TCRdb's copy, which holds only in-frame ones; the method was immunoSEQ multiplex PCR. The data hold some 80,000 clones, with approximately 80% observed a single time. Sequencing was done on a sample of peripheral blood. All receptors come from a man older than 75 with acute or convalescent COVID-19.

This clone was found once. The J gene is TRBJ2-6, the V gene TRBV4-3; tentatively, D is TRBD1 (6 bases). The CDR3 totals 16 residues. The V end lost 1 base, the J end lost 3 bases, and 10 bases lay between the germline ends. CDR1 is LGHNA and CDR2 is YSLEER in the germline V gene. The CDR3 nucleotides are TGCGCCAGCAGCCAAGTTTGGGGGCTTGGGGCCAACGTCCTGACTTTC. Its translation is CASSQVWGLGANVLTF.

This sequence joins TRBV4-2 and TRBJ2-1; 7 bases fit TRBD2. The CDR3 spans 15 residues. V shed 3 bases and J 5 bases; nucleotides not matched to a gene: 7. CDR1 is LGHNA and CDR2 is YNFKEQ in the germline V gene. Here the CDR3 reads CASSQPSGGDNEQFF. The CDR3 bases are TGTGCCAGCAGCCAGCCTAGCGGAGGGGACAATGAGCAGTTCTTC.

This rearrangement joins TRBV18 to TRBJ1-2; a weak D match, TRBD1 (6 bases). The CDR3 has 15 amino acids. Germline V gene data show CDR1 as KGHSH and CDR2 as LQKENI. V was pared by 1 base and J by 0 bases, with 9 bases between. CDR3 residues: CASSPLDSSNYGYTF. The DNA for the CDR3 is TGTGCCAGCTCACCACTGGACAGCTCTAACTATGGCTACACCTTC.

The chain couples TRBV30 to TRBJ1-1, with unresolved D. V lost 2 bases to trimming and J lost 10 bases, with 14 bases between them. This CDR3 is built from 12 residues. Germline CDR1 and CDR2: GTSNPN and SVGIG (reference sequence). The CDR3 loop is CAWSLGRTGAFF. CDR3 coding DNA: TGTGCCTGGAGTCTAGGTAGAACGGGAGCTTTCTTT.

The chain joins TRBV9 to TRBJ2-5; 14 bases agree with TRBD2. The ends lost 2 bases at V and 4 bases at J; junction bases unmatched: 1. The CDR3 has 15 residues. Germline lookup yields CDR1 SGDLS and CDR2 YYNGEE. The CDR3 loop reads CASSVGLAGGETQYF. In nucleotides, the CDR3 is TGTGCCAGCAGCGTCGGACTAGCGGGAGGAGAGACCCAGTACTTC.

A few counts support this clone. The chain's CDR3 is CASRQGAGSGEQYF. The DNA of the CDR3 is TGTGCCAGCCGCCAAGGGGCGGGATCGGGGGAGCAGTACTTC. The chain carries TRBV28 and TRBJ2-7; tentative D call: TRBD2 (6 bases). CDR3 length: 14 amino acids. Trimming took off 8 bases at V and 7 bases at J, with 21 bases between the two ends. Germline CDR1 is MDHEN and CDR2 is SYDVKM.

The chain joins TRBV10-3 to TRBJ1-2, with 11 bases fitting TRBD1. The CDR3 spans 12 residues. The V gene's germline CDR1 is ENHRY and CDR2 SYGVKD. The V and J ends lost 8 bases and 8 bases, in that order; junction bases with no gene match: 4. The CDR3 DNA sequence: TGTGCCATCGGCGGGACAGGGGGAGGCTACACCTTC. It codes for CAIGGTGGGYTF.

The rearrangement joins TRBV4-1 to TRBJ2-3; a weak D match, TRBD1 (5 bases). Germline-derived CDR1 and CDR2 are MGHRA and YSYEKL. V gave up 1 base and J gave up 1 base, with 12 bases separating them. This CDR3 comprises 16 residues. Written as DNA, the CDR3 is TGCGCCAGCAGCCAAGTTGGGGCGCGCGGCACAGATACGCAGTATTTT. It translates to CASSQVGARGTDTQYF.

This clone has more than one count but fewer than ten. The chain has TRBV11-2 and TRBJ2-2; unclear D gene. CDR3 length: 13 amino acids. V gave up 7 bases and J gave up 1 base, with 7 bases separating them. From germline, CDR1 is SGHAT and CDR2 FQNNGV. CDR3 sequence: CASKSGNTGELFF. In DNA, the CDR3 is TGTGCCAGCAAGTCGGGGAACACCGGGGAGCTGTTTTTT.

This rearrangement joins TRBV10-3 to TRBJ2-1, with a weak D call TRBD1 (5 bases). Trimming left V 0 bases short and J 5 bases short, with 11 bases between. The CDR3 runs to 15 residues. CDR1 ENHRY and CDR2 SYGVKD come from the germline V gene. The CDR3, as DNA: TGTGCCATCAGTGAGTCGGGGCCTACGAACAATGAGCAGTTCTTC. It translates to CAISESGPTNNEQFF.

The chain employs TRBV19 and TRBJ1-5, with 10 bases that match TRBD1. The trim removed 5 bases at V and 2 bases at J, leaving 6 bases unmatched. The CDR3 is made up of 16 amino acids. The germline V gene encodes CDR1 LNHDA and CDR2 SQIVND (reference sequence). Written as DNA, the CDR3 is TGTGCCAGTAGTCCGACAGGGGGCTTGGGCAATCAGCCCCAGCATTTT. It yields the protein CASSPTGGLGNQPQHF. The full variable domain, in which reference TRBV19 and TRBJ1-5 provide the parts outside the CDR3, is DGGITQSPKYLFRKEGQNVTLSCEQNLNHDAMYWYRQDPGQGLRLIYYSQIVNDFQKGDIAEGYSVSREKKESFPLTVTSAQKNPTAFYLCASSPTGGLGNQPQHFGDGTRLSIL.

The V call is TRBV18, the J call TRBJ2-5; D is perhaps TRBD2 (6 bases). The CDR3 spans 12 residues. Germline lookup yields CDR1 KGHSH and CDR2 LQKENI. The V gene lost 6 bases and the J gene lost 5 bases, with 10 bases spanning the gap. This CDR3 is CASSRAGETQYF. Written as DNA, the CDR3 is TGTGCCAGCTCCCGGGCGGGGGAGACCCAGTACTTC.

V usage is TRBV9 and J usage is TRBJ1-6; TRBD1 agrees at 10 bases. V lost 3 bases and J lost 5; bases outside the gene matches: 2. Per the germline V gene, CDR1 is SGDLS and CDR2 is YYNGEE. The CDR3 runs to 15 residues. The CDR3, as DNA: TGTGCCAGCAGCGGGACAGGGGGGAATAATTCACCCCTCCACTTT. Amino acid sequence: CASSGTGGNNSPLHF.

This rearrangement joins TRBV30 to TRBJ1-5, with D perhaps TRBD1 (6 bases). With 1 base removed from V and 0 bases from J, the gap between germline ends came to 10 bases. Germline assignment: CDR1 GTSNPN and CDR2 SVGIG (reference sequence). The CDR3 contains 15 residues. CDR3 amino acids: CAWSGQGYSNQPQHF. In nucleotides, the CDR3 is TGTGCCTGGAGTGGTCAGGGGTATAGCAATCAGCCCCAGCATTTT.

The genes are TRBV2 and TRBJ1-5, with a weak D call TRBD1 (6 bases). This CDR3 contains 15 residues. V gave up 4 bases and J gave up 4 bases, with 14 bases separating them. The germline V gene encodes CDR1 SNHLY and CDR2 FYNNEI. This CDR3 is CASSVGHRVNQPQHF. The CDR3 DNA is TGTGCCAGCAGTGTCGGACACAGGGTGAATCAGCCCCAGCATTTT.

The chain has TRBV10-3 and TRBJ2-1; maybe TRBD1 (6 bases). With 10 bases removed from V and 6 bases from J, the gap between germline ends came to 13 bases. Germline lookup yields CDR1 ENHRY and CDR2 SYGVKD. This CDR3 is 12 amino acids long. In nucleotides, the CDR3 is TGTGCCACGGAAGGACAGTCCAATGAGCAGTTCTTC. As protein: CATEGQSNEQFF.

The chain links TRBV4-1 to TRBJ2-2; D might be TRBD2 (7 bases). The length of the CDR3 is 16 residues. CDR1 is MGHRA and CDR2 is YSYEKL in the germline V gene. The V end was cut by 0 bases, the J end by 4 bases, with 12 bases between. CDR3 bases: TGCGCCAGCAGCCAAGATAAGAGGGGGGGCACCGGGGAGCTGTTTTTT. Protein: CASSQDKRGGTGELFF.

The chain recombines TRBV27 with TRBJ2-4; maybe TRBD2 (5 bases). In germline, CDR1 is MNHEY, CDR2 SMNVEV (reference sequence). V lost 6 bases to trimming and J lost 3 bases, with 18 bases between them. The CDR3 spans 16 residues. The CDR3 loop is CASRKLPGIDKNIQYF. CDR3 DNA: TGTGCCAGCAGGAAACTCCCGGGGATTGACAAAAACATTCAGTACTTC.